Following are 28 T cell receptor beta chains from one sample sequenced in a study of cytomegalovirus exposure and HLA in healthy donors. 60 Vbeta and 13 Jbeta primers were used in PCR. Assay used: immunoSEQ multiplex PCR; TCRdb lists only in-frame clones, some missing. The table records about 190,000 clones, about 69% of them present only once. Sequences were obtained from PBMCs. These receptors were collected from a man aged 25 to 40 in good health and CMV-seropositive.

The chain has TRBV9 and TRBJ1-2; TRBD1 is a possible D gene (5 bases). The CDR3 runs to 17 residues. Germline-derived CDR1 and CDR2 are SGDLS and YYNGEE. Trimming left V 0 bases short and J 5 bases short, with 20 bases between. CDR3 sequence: CASSVVNPNRFEYGYTF. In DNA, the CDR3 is TGTGCCAGCAGCGTAGTAAACCCTAACAGGTTTGAATATGGCTACACCTTC.

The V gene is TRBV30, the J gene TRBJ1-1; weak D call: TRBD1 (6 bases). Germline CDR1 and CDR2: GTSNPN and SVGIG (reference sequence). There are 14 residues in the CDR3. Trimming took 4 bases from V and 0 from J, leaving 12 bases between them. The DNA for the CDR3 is TGTGCCTGGACCCGAAAGGGGGTGAACACTGAAGCTTTCTTT. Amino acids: CAWTRKGVNTEAFF. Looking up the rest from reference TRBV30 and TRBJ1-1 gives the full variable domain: SQTIHQWPATLVQPVGSPLSLECTVEGTSNPNLYWYRQAAGRGLQLLFYSVGIGQISSEVPQNLSASRPQDRQFILSSKKLLLSDSGFYLCAWTRKGVNTEAFFGQGTRLTVV.

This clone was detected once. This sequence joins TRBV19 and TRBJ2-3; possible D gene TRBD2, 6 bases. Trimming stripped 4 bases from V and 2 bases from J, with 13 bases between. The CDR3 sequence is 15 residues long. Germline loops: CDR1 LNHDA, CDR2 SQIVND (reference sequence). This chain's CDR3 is CASSTVGGTTDTQYF. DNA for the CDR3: TGTGCCAGTAGTACGGTGGGAGGAACCACAGATACGCAGTATTTT.

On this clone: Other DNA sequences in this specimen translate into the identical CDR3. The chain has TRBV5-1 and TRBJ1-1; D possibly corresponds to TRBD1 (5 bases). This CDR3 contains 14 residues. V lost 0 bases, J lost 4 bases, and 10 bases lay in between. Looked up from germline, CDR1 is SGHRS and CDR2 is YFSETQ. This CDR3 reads CASSLAGGGTEAFF. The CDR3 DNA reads TGCGCCAGCAGCTTGGCCGGGGGGGGCACTGAAGCTTTCTTT.

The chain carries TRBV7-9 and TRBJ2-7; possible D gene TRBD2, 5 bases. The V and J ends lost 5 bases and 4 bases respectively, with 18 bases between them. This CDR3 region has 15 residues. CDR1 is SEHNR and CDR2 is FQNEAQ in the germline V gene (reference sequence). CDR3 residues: CASSNGVDGFYEQYF. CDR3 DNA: TGTGCCAGCAGCAACGGGGTTGATGGGTTTTACGAGCAGTACTTC.

The CDR3 spells CSVEDRQAQETQYF. CDR3 nucleotides: TGCAGCGTTGAAGATCGGCAGGCCCAAGAGACCCAGTACTTC. This sequence joins TRBV29-1 and TRBJ2-5, with D unclear. This CDR3 is built from 14 residues. From germline, CDR1 is SQVTM and CDR2 ANQGSEA. Deletions cut 0 bases from V and 1 base from J, with 9 bases between.

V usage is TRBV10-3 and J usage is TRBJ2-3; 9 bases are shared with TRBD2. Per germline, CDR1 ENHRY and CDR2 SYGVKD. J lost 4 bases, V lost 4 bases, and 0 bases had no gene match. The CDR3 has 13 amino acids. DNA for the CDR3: TGTGCCATCAGTGGGACTAGCGCAGATACGCAGTATTTT. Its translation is CAISGTSADTQYF.

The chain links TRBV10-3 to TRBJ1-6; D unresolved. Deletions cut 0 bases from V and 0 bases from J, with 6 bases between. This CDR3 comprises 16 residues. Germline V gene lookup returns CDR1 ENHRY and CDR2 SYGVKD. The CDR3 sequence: CAISESVSSYNSPLHF. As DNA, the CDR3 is TGTGCCATCAGTGAGTCCGTTAGCTCCTATAATTCACCCCTCCACTTT.

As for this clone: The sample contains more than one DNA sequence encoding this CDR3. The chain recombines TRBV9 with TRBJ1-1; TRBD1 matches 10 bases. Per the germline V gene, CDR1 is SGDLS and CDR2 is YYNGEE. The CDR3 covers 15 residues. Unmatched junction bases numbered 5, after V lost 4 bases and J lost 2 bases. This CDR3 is CASSPRDRGNTEAFF. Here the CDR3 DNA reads TGTGCCAGCAGCCCCCGGGACAGGGGAAACACTGAAGCTTTCTTT.

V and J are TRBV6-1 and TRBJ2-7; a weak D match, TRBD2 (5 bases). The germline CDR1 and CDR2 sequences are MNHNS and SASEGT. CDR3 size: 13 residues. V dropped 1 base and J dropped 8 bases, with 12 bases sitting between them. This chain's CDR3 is CASSEEAAFQQYF. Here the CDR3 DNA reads TGTGCCAGCAGTGAAGAAGCGGCCTTCCAGCAGTACTTC.

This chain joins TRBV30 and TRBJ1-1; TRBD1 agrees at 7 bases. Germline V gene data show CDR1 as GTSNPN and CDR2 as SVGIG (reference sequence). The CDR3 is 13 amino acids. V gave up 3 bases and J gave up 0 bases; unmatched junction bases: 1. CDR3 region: CAWRGQMNTEAFF. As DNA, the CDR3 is TGTGCCTGGAGGGGACAGATGAACACTGAAGCTTTCTTT.

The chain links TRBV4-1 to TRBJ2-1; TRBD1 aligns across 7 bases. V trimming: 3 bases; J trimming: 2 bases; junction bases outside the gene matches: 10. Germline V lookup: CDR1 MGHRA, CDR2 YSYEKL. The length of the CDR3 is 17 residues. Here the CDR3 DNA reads TGCGCCAGCAGCCAGACAGGGCTGGAGTATGCCTACAATGAGCAGTTCTTC. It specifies CASSQTGLEYAYNEQFF.

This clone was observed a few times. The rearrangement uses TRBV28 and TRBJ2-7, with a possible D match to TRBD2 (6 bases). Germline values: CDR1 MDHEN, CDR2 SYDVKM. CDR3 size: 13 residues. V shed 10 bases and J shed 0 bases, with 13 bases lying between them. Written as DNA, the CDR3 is TGTGCCATTTCGGGACTGAGCTCCTACGAGCAGTACTTC. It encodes CAISGLSSYEQYF.

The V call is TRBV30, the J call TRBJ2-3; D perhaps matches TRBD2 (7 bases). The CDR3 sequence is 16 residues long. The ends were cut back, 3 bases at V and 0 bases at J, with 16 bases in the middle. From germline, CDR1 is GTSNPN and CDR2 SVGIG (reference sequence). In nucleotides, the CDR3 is TGTGCCTGGAGAAGATCTGGGGGGGCTAGCACAGATACGCAGTATTTT. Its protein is CAWRRSGGASTDTQYF.

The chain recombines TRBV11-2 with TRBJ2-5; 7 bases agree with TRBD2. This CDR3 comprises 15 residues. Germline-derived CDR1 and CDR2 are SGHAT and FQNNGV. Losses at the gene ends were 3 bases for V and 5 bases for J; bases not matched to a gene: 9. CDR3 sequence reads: CASSLGSGAAETQYF. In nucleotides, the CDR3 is TGTGCCAGCAGCTTGGGGAGCGGGGCCGCGGAGACCCAGTACTTC.

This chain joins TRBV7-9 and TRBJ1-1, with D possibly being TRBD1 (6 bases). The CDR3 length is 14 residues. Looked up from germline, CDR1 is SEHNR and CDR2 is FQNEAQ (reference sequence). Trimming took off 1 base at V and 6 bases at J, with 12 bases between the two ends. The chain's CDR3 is CASSLGQAFPEAFF. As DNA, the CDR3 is TGTGCCAGCAGCTTAGGACAGGCCTTCCCTGAAGCTTTCTTT.

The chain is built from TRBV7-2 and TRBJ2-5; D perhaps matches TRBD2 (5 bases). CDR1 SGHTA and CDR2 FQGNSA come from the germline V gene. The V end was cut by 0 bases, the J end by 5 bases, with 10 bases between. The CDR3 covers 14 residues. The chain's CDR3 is CASSLAAGYETQYF. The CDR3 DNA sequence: TGTGCCAGCAGCTTAGCGGCGGGTTACGAGACCCAGTACTTC.

The CDR3 DNA sequence: TGTGCCAGCTCCCCCCCTCGCGGTTCCAGCTCCTACGAGCAGTACTTC. It encodes CASSPPRGSSSYEQYF. The chain is built from TRBV18 and TRBJ2-7; no clear D. Germline V lookup: CDR1 KGHSH, CDR2 LQKENI. This CDR3 comprises 16 residues. With 6 bases removed from V and 0 bases from J, the gap between germline ends came to 18 bases.

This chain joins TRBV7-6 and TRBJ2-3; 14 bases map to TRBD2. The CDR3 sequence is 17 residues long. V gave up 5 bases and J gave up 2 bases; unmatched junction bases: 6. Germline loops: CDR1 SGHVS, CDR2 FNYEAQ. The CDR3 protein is CASSRRLAGGVTDTQYF. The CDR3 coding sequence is TGTGCCAGCAGCCGCCGACTAGCGGGGGGGGTCACAGATACGCAGTATTTT.

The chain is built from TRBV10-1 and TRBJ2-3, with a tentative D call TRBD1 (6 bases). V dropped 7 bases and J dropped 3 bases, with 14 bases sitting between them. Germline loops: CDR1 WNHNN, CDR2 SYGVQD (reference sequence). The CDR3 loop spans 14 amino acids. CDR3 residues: CASKLEGETDTQYF. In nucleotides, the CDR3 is TGCGCCAGCAAGCTAGAGGGGGAAACAGATACGCAGTATTTT.

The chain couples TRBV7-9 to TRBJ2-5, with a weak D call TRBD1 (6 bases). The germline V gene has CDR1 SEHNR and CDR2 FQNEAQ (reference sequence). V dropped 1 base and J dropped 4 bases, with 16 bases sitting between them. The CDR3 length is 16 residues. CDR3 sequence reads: CASSLVNRVGGETQYF. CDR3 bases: TGTGCCAGCAGCTTAGTCAATCGTGTAGGGGGAGAGACCCAGTACTTC.

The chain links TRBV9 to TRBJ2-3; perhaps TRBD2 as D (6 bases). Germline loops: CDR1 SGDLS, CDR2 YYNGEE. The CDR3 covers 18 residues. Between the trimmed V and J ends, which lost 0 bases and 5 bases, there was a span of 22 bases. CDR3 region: CASSVAPGGGAWGDTQYF. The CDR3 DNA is TGTGCCAGCAGCGTAGCTCCCGGTGGAGGGGCGTGGGGAGATACGCAGTATTTT.

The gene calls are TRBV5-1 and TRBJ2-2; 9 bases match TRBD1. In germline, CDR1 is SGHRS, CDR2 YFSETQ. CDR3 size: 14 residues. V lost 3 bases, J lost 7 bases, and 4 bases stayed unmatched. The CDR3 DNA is TGCGCCAGCAGCTGGACAGGGGAGAGCGGGGAGCTGTTTTTT. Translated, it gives CASSWTGESGELFF.

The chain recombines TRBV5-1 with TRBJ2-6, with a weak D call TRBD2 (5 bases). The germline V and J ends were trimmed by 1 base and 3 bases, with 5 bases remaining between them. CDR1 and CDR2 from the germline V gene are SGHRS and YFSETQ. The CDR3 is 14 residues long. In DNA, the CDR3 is TGCGCCAGCAGCTTGAGCGGTGGGGCCAACGTCCTGACTTTC. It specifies CASSLSGGANVLTF. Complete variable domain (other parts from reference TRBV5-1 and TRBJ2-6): KAGVTQTPRYLIKTRGQQVTLSCSPISGHRSVSWYQQTPGQGLQFLFEYFSETQRNKGNFPGRFSGRQFSNSRSEMNVSTLELGDSALYLCASSLSGGANVLTFGAGSRLTVL.

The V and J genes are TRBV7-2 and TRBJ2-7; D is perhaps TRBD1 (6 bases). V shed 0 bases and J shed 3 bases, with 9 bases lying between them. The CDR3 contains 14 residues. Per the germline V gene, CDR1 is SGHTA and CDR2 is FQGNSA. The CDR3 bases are TGTGCCAGCAGCTTAGCGCCACAGGGCTACGAGCAGTACTTC. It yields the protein CASSLAPQGYEQYF.

CDR3 region: CAISGREVTGELFF. Here the CDR3 DNA reads TGTGCCATCAGTGGGCGGGAGGTCACCGGGGAGCTGTTTTTT. The chain links TRBV10-3 to TRBJ2-2; TRBD2 matches at 8 bases. Germline trimming cut 4 bases from V and 4 bases from J; bases unmatched to any gene: 2. The CDR3 totals 14 residues. CDR1 and CDR2 from the germline V gene are ENHRY and SYGVKD.

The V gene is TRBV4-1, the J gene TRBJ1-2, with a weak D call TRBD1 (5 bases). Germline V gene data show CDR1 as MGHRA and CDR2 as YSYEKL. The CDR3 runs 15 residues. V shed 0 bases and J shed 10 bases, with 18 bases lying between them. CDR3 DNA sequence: TGCGCCAGCAGCCAAGAGGGGAGGGGCCCTATGGACTACACCTTC. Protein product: CASSQEGRGPMDYTF.

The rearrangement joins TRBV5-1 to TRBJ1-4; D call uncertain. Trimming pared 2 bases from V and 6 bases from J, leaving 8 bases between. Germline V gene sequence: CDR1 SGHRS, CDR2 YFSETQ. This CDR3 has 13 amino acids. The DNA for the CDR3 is TGCGCCAGCAGCTTCGGGAACTATGAAAAACTGTTTTTT. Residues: CASSFGNYEKLFF.